This paragraph reports one T cell receptor (beta chain). Antigen unknown. This sample was taken from a study of early T cells in non-severe SARS-CoV-2 infection. Study information: Chains were not paired, and sequencing was done on bulk RNA from unsorted whole blood. Whole-study findings and limits: VDJdb matching skewed toward anti-spike CD8 responses, missing private and CD4 specificities.

Researchers tagged individual cDNA molecules with unique molecular identifiers. Using its own MiXCR run on the 5' RACE reads, TCRdb lists one record per CDR3 protein. Found here are 84,000 or so distinct CDR3 sequences, 14% of them singletons; the top ten hold approximately 9.9%. This CDR3 has 13 residues. Germline V gene data show CDR1 as SGHTA and CDR2 as FQGNSA. Trimming removed 3 bases at V and 5 bases at J, with 7 bases between. The J gene is TRBJ2-2, the V gene TRBV7-2; D is unresolved. The sequence was collected from an adult who was a healthcare worker with PCR-confirmed SARS-CoV-2 infection or an uninfected control (not recorded which). The specimen sequenced was whole blood. The CDR3 sequence is CASSFLETGELFF. In DNA form, the CDR3 reads TGTGCCAGCAGCTTTTTAGAGACCGGGGAGCTGTTTTTT.